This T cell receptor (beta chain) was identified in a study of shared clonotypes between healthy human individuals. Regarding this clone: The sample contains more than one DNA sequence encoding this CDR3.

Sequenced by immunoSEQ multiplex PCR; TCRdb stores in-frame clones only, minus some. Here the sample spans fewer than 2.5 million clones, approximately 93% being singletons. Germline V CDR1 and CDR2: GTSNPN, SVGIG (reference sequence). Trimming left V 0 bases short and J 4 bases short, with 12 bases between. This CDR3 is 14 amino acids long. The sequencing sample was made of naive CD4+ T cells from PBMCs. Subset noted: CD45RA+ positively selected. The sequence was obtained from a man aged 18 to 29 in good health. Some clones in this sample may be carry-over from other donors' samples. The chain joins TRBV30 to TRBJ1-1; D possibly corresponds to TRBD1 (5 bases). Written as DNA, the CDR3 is TGTGCCTGGAGTGTGGGCGGGGGAGGCACTGAAGCTTTCTTT. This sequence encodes CAWSVGGGGTEAFF.